A selection of T cell receptor beta chains follows, all from one sample in a study of shared clonotypes between healthy human individuals. Repertoires were generated with immunoSEQ multiplex PCR, while TCRdb's copy carries only in-frame clones and drops some. The sample consists of some 1.5 million clones, about 98% of them appearing once. Specimen: naive CD4+ T cells sorted from blood. The source of these receptors is a man aged 25 to 40 in good health. The CDR3 runs from the conserved cysteine through the conserved F or W. D genes are given only for firm matches. Clone size is shown for a subset of rows, as once, few, many or a class of expanded clone.

TRBD2	NA	TRBJ2-3	TRBV7-2	TGTGCCAGCAGCTTGCAACTAGCGGGAGCCACTTCGTATTTT	CASSLQLAGATSYF
NA	NA	TRBJ2-2	TRBV5-5	TGTGCCAGCAGCTTGGTGCGGCTCACCGGGGAGCTGTTTTTT	CASSLVRLTGELFF
TRBD2	NA	TRBJ2-1	TRBV7-2	TGTGCCAGCAGACTAGCGGGAGTCCCCTACAATGAGCAGTTCTTC	CASRLAGVPYNEQFF
NA	NA	TRBJ2-7	TRBV11-2	TGTGCCAGCAGCTTAGTTTTAGCGGCCCCTACCTACGAGCAGTACTTC	CASSLVLAAPTYEQYF
TRBD1	NA	TRBJ2-1	TRBV7-2	TGTGCCAGCAGCTTAGGGACAGGGTGGAATGAGCAGTTCTTC	CASSLGTGWNEQFF
NA	NA	TRBJ2-3	TRBV6-1	TGTGCCAGCAACCCCCACGGGGCAGGGCGATATACGCAGTATTTT	CASNPHGAGRYTQYF
NA	NA	TRBJ1-1	TRBV6-1	TGTGCCAGCAAAGGTCCCGGAACGAACACTGAAGCTTTCTTT	CASKGPGTNTEAFF
TRBD2	NA	TRBJ2-7	TRBV5-4	TGTGCCAGCAGCTCCGGACTAGCGGGGCCCTCCTACGAGCAGTACTTC	CASSSGLAGPSYEQYF
NA	NA	TRBJ2-2	TRBV6-6	TGTGCCAGCAGTGGGGGCCCCGAGAACACCGGGGAGCTGTTTTTT	CASSGGPENTGELFF
NA	NA	TRBJ2-5	TRBV11-2	TGTGCCAGCAGATTAGCAGGGTTAGAGACCCAGTACTTC	CASRLAGLETQYF
NA	NA	TRBJ2-7	TRBV5-1	TGCGCCAGCAGCTTGGTTGACCCCGGCTACGAGCAGTACTTC	CASSLVDPGYEQYF
NA	NA	TRBJ2-2	TRBV19	TGTGCCAGTAGTAAGAACAGTGACACCGGGGAGCTGTTTTTT	CASSKNSDTGELFF
NA	NA	TRBJ2-1	TRBV20-1	TGCAGTGCTAGAGTCCGTGAGCAGTTCTTC	CSARVREQFF
TRBD2	NA	TRBJ2-5	TRBV5-1	TGCGCCAGCAGCTTGACTAGCGGGAGGGCCGAGACCCAGTACTTC	CASSLTSGRAETQYF
NA	NA	TRBJ1-1	TRBV7-8	TGTGCCAGCAGTACCCCGGGACTTTTGAACACTGAAGCTTTCTTT	CASSTPGLLNTEAFF
NA	NA	TRBJ2-7	TRBV5-1	TGCGCCAGCAGCTTAGAAATCCCCCGCGAGCAGTACTTC	CASSLEIPREQYF
NA	NA	TRBJ1-2	TRBV6-5	TGTGCCAGCAGTCCGTCCCCGTTAGCTAACTATGGCTACACCTTC	CASSPSPLANYGYTF
NA	NA	TRBJ1-2	TRBV10-3	TGTGCCATCAGTGAGGGTGGTGGCTACACCTTC	CAISEGGGYTF
NA	NA	TRBJ2-1	TRBV7-3	TGTGCCAGCAGCGCCGCAGTGTCTTACAATGAGCAGTTCTTC	CASSAAVSYNEQFF
TRBD1	NA	TRBJ1-5	TRBV28	TGTGCCAGCAGGGGGGTTACAGGGGTTAATAAGATCCAGCCCCAGCATTTT	CASRGVTGVNKIQPQHF
TRBD1	NA	TRBJ2-7	TRBV19	TGTGCCAGTAGTTCCCCCGGGACAGGGTCTCCCGAGCAGTACTTC	CASSSPGTGSPEQYF
TRBD1	NA	TRBJ2-7	TRBV7-8	TGTGCCAGCAGCCTAACCGGACAGGCCTTAATTTACGAGCAGTACTTC	CASSLTGQALIYEQYF
TRBD2	NA	TRBJ2-7	TRBV29-1	TGCAGCGTTGACGTCCCCGGGGGGGACTACGAGCAGTACTTC	CSVDVPGGDYEQYF
NA	NA	TRBJ2-1	TRBV6-5	TGTGCCAGCAGTTCGGAAACAGGGATCCTTGGGGATGAGCAGTTCTTC	CASSSETGILGDEQFF
NA	NA	TRBJ1-2	TRBV28	TGTGCCAGCAGTACCTCGGATGCAGGCTACACCTTC	CASSTSDAGYTF
TRBD1	NA	TRBJ2-7	TRBV5-1	TGCGCCAGCAGCCTCCGGGACAGAGCCTACGAGCAGTACTTC	CASSLRDRAYEQYF
NA	NA	TRBJ2-3	TRBV7-9	TGTGCCAGCAGCCGGCCCGGGACAACCACAGATACGCAGTATTTT	CASSRPGTTTDTQYF
NA	NA	TRBJ1-1	TRBV5-1	TGCGCCAGCAGCTTGTGGACGAACACTGAAGCTTTCTTT	CASSLWTNTEAFF
NA	once	TRBJ1-4	TRBV6-1	TGTGCCAGCAGTGCTGCAGGACTGCCTAATGAAAAACTGTTTTTT	CASSAAGLPNEKLFF
TRBD1	NA	TRBJ1-1	TRBV18	TGTGCCAGCTCATGGGACAGGGGGCAGATGGACACTGAAGCTTTCTTT	CASSWDRGQMDTEAFF
NA	NA	TRBJ2-1	TRBV7-9	TGTGCCAGCAGCCTACCCCACTCCTACAATGAGCAGTTCTTC	CASSLPHSYNEQFF
NA	NA	TRBJ2-1	TRBV27	TGTGCCAGCAGTCGAGGCGCAGGCCCATACAATGAGCAGTTCTTC	CASSRGAGPYNEQFF
NA	NA	TRBJ1-2	TRBV15	TGTGCCACCAGCAGAGGACAGCGACAGCGGGGCTATGGCTACACCTTC	CATSRGQRQRGYGYTF